These 18 T cell receptor beta chains were all obtained from the same sample, sequenced in a study of CD8 T cells in ankylosing spondylitis. TCRdb called the 5' RACE reads again in MiXCR, with one record for every CDR3 protein. The sample has some 130,000 distinct CDR3 sequences, 9.3% seen once; the top ten hold 2.5% to 3.5%. Sequencing was carried out using blood, either unsorted or a sorted T cell fraction (not recorded which). The source of these receptors is a male donor with ankylosing spondylitis or in good health (not recorded which).

This clonotype showed up just a few times. The J gene is TRBJ1-2, the V gene TRBV30; unclear D gene. Deletions cut 4 bases from V and 0 bases from J, with 9 bases between. Germline V lookup: CDR1 GTSNPN, CDR2 SVGIG (reference sequence). The CDR3 runs to 13 residues. CDR3 DNA: TGTGCCTGGACCCCAGATCCTAACTATGGCTACACCTTC. This sequence encodes CAWTPDPNYGYTF.

Details on this clonotype: An end of the junction differs from the germline gene, which may be a read error. This chain connects TRBV6-5 to TRBJ2-6; 9 bases are a match to TRBD1. The CDR3 totals 18 residues. Germline CDR1 and CDR2: MNHEY and SVGAGI. In nucleotides, the CDR3 is TGTGCCAGCAGTTACGCAGGGACAGGGCGTGTTGGGGCCAACGGCCTGACTTTC. This translates into CASSYAGTGRVGANGLTF.

This clonotype was recorded many times. V gene TRBV4-2 combines with J gene TRBJ2-1; 10 positions agree with TRBD2. Looked up from germline, CDR1 is LGHNA and CDR2 is YNFKEQ. This CDR3 region has 16 residues. With 4 bases clipped from V and 3 bases from J, the junction kept 6 bases outside the gene matches. CDR3 sequence (DNA): TGTGCCAGCAGCCCAACTAGCGGGATCATCTACAATGAGCAGTTCTTC. As protein: CASSPTSGIIYNEQFF.

The sample holds many counts of this clonotype. The chain uses TRBV6-1 and TRBJ2-7; possible D gene TRBD1, 7 bases. Germline V gives CDR1 MNHNS, CDR2 SASEGT. V lost 6 bases and J lost 3, with 18 bases in between. The CDR3 runs to 15 residues. CDR3 nucleotide sequence: TGTGCCAGCAGGGGGGAGGCAGGGGGGATCTACGAGCAGTACTTC. This encodes CASRGEAGGIYEQYF.

The V gene is TRBV7-2, the J gene TRBJ2-2, with 10 bases matching TRBD2. CDR3 length: 17 residues. J was trimmed by 1 base and V by 1 base; bases with no gene match: 3. Germline CDR1 reads SGHTA; CDR2 reads FQGNSA. The CDR3 sequence: CASSLGPSGRNTGELFF. The CDR3 region has the DNA TGTGCCAGCAGCTTAGGTCCTAGCGGGAGGAACACCGGGGAGCTGTTTTTT. Full variable domain (missing parts from reference TRBV7-2 and TRBJ2-2): GAGVSQSPSNKVTEKGKDVELRCDPISGHTALYWYRQSLGQGLEFLIYFQGNSAPDKSGLPSDRFSAERTGGSVSTLTIQRTQQEDSAVYLCASSLGPSGRNTGELFFGEGSRLTVL.

Many counts were recorded for this clonotype. The rearrangement uses TRBV29-1 and TRBJ2-3, with 7 bases identical to TRBD2. The germline V gene encodes CDR1 SQVTM and CDR2 ANQGSEA. Unmatched junction bases numbered 9, after V lost 2 bases and J lost 4 bases. This CDR3 comprises 15 residues. CDR3: CSVEWRGRSADTQYF. The CDR3 DNA reads TGCAGCGTTGAATGGCGGGGGAGAAGCGCAGATACGCAGTATTTT.

This clonotype has only a few counts. This chain uses TRBV12-3 or TRBV12-4 with TRBJ2-3; 8 bases align to TRBD2. The V segment lost 3 bases and the J segment 2 bases; nucleotides outside the gene matches: 7. This CDR3 spans 16 amino acids. As DNA, the CDR3 is TGTGCCAGCAGTTTCGCGACTAGCGCTTTCACAGATACGCAGTATTTT. Translating gives CASSFATSAFTDTQYF.

This clonotype was picked up many times. The chain links TRBV12-3 or TRBV12-4 to TRBJ2-2; 13 bases are shared with TRBD2. The V segment lost 6 bases and the J segment 6 bases; nucleotides outside the gene matches: 4. This CDR3 comprises 15 residues. The CDR3 protein is CASSRTSGSPGELFF. Written as DNA, the CDR3 is TGTGCCAGCAGCCGGACTAGCGGGAGTCCCGGGGAGCTGTTTTTT.

This clonotype was observed at least ten times. The chain uses TRBV9 and TRBJ2-5; D is unclear. Germline-derived CDR1 and CDR2 are SGDLS and YYNGEE. V was clipped by 3 bases and J by 5 bases, with 11 bases between them. The CDR3 spans 13 residues. The CDR3 loop reads CASSATLPETQYF. Here the CDR3 DNA reads TGTGCCAGCAGCGCAACCCTGCCGGAGACCCAGTACTTC.

The CDR3 sequence: CASSYSKDRDYEQYF. CDR3 in DNA: TGTGCCAGCAGTTACTCTAAGGACAGGGACTACGAGCAGTACTTC. J is TRBJ2-7 and V is TRBV6-2 or TRBV6-3, with TRBD1 matching over 8 bases. This CDR3 spans 15 amino acids. Germline V lookup: CDR1 MNHEY, CDR2 SVGEGT. V trimming: 0 bases; J trimming: 3 bases; junction bases outside the gene matches: 4.

The chain has TRBV12-3 or TRBV12-4 and TRBJ2-7; 7 bases map to TRBD2. This CDR3 has 17 amino acids. V lost 3 bases, J lost 9 bases, and 20 bases stayed unmatched. The CDR3 reads CASSFSGWTGKARRQYF. The CDR3 DNA is TGTGCCAGCAGTTTTAGCGGGTGGACCGGAAAGGCCAGGCGGCAGTACTTC.

This clonotype was seen once. A clone one base away is much larger, so this may be a read error. V and J are TRBV5-4 and TRBJ2-2; perhaps D is TRBD1 or TRBD2 (5 bases each). This CDR3 has 17 residues. Germline V gene data show CDR1 as SGHNT and CDR2 as YYREEE (reference sequence). This CDR3 is CASSLFRGAENTGVLFF. The DNA of the CDR3 is TGTGCCAGCAGCCTCTTTCGGGGCGCTGAGAACACCGGGGTGCTGTTTTTT.

The gene calls are TRBV11-2 and TRBJ2-7, with 7 bases lining up with TRBD1. The V gene end was trimmed by 0 bases and the J gene end by 2 bases; junction bases not matched to a gene: 13. Germline lookup yields CDR1 SGHAT and CDR2 FQNNGV. The CDR3 is 18 residues long. CDR3 in DNA: TGTGCCAGCAGCTTAGACAGACTAACAGGGGCGGAACCCTACGAGCAGTACTTC. Translation: CASSLDRLTGAEPYEQYF.

This clonotype was seen more than once but under ten times. The chain joins TRBV7-2 to TRBJ2-1; maybe TRBD1 (5 bases). V lost 5 bases and J 3 bases, leaving 14 bases between the germline ends. Germline-derived CDR1 and CDR2 are SGHTA and FQGNSA. There are 15 residues in the CDR3. The CDR3 loop is CASSNRQWRYNEQFF. The CDR3 nucleotides are TGTGCCAGCAGCAACCGACAGTGGCGCTACAATGAGCAGTTCTTC.

This clonotype was seen only a few times. The chain links TRBV5-1 to TRBJ2-7, with TRBD2 matching 13 bases. CDR1 SGHRS and CDR2 YFSETQ come from the germline V gene. The ends lost 0 bases at V and 3 bases at J; junction bases unmatched: 15. This CDR3 is built from 20 residues. The CDR3 DNA follows: TGCGCCAGCAGCTTGGTGGATCTAGGACTAGCGGGAGAAGGGATCTACGAGCAGTACTTC. Translation: CASSLVDLGLAGEGIYEQYF. Looking up the rest from reference TRBV5-1 and TRBJ2-7 gives the full variable domain: KAGVTQTPRYLIKTRGQQVTLSCSPISGHRSVSWYQQTPGQGLQFLFEYFSETQRNKGNFPGRFSGRQFSNSRSEMNVSTLELGDSALYLCASSLVDLGLAGEGIYEQYFGPGTRLTVT.

There are many counts of this clonotype. This chain's CDR3 is CASSQFQSQPQHF. Here the CDR3 DNA reads TGTGCCAGCAGCCAATTCCAGAGTCAGCCCCAGCATTTT. The genes are TRBV14 and TRBJ1-5, with D hard to call. Germline V lookup: CDR1 SGHDN, CDR2 FVKESK. The length of the CDR3 is 13 residues. V was trimmed by 2 bases and J by 6 bases, leaving 8 bases between them.

This clonotype has only a few counts. CDR3: CSARAGTAQPQHF. As DNA, the CDR3 is TGCAGTGCTAGAGCCGGGACAGCTCAGCCCCAGCATTTT. The chain joins TRBV20-1 to TRBJ1-5; 7 bases match TRBD1. V was clipped by 1 base and J by 6 bases; unmatched bases: 3. Germline V gene sequence: CDR1 DFQATT, CDR2 SNEGSKA (reference sequence). This CDR3 region has 13 residues.

This clonotype has a count of ten or more. V gene TRBV29-1 combines with J gene TRBJ2-1, with TRBD2 matching 9 bases. Germline CDR1 reads SQVTM; CDR2 reads ANQGSEA. V lost 6 bases and J lost 6; bases outside the gene matches: 12. This CDR3 comprises 15 residues. The CDR3 sequence: CSVSIAGVPSNEQFF. CDR3 DNA sequence: TGCAGCGTCTCAATAGCGGGAGTCCCATCCAATGAGCAGTTCTTC.